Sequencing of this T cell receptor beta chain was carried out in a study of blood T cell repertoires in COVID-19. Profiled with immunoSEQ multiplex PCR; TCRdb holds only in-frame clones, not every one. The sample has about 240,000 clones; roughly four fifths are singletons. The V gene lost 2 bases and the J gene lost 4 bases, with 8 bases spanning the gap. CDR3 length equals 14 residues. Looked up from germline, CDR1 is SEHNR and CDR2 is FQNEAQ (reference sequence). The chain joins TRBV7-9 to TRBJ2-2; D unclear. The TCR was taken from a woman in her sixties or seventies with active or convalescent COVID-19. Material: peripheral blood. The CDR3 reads CASSLFRSTGELFF. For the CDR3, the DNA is TGTGCCAGCAGCTTATTCAGGTCCACCGGGGAGCTGTTTTTT.